Shown below are 20 T cell receptor beta chains from a single sample sequenced in a study of blood T cell repertoires in COVID-19. Sequenced by immunoSEQ multiplex PCR; TCRdb stores in-frame clones only, minus some. The repertoire holds tens of thousands of clones, with less than 85% as singletons. Sequenced input: peripheral blood. The receptors come from a man aged 50 to 59 with COVID-19, enrolled during active disease.

The chain combines TRBV19 with TRBJ2-1; D is undetermined. Trimming pared 1 base from V and 13 bases from J, leaving 8 bases between. This CDR3 has 11 residues. Germline V CDR1 and CDR2: LNHDA, SQIVND (reference sequence). CDR3 sequence: CASSIGAGQFF. The CDR3 DNA sequence: TGTGCCAGTAGTATAGGGGCAGGCCAGTTCTTC.

V is TRBV7-8 and J is TRBJ2-5; perhaps TRBD1 as D (6 bases). Per germline, CDR1 SGHVS and CDR2 FQNEAQ. V lost 1 base, J lost 5 bases, and 20 bases lay in between. The CDR3 consists of 17 residues. The CDR3 loop is CASSLGTQGLASETQYF. The CDR3 nucleotides read TGTGCCAGCAGCTTAGGGACTCAGGGGTTGGCCTCGGAGACCCAGTACTTC. Looking up the rest from reference TRBV7-8 and TRBJ2-5 gives the full variable domain: GAGVSQSPRYKVAKRGQDVALRCDPISGHVSLFWYQQALGQGPEFLTYFQNEAQLDKSGLPSDRFFAERPEGSVSTLKIQRTQQEDSAVYLCASSLGTQGLASETQYFGPGTRLLVL.

This chain connects TRBV14 to TRBJ1-3, with unresolved D. Germline values: CDR1 SGHDN, CDR2 FVKESK. CDR3 length: 11 amino acids. The germline V and J ends were trimmed by 1 base and 10 bases, with 5 bases remaining between them. CDR3 sequence (DNA): TGTGCCAGCAGCCAAGCCAGGACCATATATTTT. It encodes CASSQARTIYF.

The chain recombines TRBV7-9 with TRBJ1-2; D is ambiguous. Germline CDR1 SEHNR, CDR2 FQNEAQ (reference sequence). The CDR3 is made up of 15 amino acids. V dropped 1 base and J dropped 4 bases, with 13 bases sitting between them. The chain's CDR3 is CASSLGQAIGYGYTF. CDR3 coding DNA: TGTGCCAGCAGCTTAGGCCAGGCAATAGGCTATGGCTACACCTTC.

This chain connects TRBV11-1 to TRBJ1-1; maybe TRBD1 (6 bases). CDR1 is SGHAT and CDR2 is FQDESV in the germline V gene (reference sequence). The ends were cut back, 1 base at V and 1 base at J, with 13 bases in the middle. This CDR3 has 16 amino acids. For the CDR3, the DNA is TGTGCCAGCAGCTTAGAGTACGGACAGAAGAACACTGAAGCTTTCTTT. Protein product: CASSLEYGQKNTEAFF.

The CDR3 spells CSVEGTGLYEQYF. The CDR3 coding sequence is TGCAGCGTTGAAGGGACAGGGTTGTACGAGCAGTACTTC. J is TRBJ2-7 and V is TRBV29-1; TRBD1 aligns across 8 bases. Losses at the gene ends were 1 base for V and 4 bases for J; bases not matched to a gene: 3. Germline assignment: CDR1 SQVTM and CDR2 ANQGSEA. The CDR3 consists of 13 residues.

The CDR3 bases are TGCGCCAGCAGCTTGCCGGGGGGTGGCACAGATACGCAGTATTTT. It is translated as CASSLPGGGTDTQYF. The rearrangement links TRBV5-1 to TRBJ2-3; 7 positions match TRBD2. CDR1 is SGHRS, CDR2 YFSETQ, per germline. Unmatched junction bases numbered 3, after V lost 1 base and J lost 1 base. CDR3 length: 15 residues.

The V call is TRBV19, the J call TRBJ1-5; D perhaps matches TRBD1 (5 bases). This CDR3 is 14 amino acids long. Germline V gene lookup returns CDR1 LNHDA and CDR2 SQIVND (reference sequence). Trimming shortened V by 5 bases and J by 2 bases, and 10 bases separated the two germline ends. Written as DNA, the CDR3 is TGTGCCAGTAGTCCAGGGTTCGGCAATCAGCCCCAGCATTTT. Protein sequence: CASSPGFGNQPQHF.

The chain joins TRBV6-1 to TRBJ2-3; D not resolved. Germline CDR1 reads MNHNS; CDR2 reads SASEGT. This CDR3 is built from 11 residues. The V end was cut by 3 bases, the J end by 6 bases, with 4 bases between. CDR3 sequence (DNA): TGTGCCAGCAGTGACGCGGATACGCAGTATTTT. It specifies CASSDADTQYF.

This clone came up once. The rearrangement uses TRBV4-3 and TRBJ2-7; TRBD2 agrees at 11 bases. The J segment lost 6 bases and the V segment lost 0 bases, leaving 7 bases of the junction unmatched. The CDR3 runs 16 residues. CDR1 is LGHNA, CDR2 YSLEER, per germline. As DNA, the CDR3 is TGCGCCAGCAGCCAAGATTTTAGCGGGGGGGCTCGCGAGCAGTACTTC. It yields the protein CASSQDFSGGAREQYF.

This clone has a single count. CDR3: CASSEGRGAKNIQYF. Here the CDR3 DNA reads TGTGCCAGCAGTGAAGGCAGGGGAGCCAAAAACATTCAGTACTTC. This chain links TRBV6-1 with TRBJ2-4; possible D gene TRBD1, 6 bases. The CDR3 is 15 amino acids. Per germline, CDR1 MNHNS and CDR2 SASEGT. The V end lost 1 base, the J end lost 0 bases, and 7 bases lay between the germline ends.

The rearrangement links TRBV7-2 to TRBJ2-1, with 8 bases matching TRBD2. V trimming: 5 bases; J trimming: 4 bases; junction bases outside the gene matches: 4. Germline V lookup: CDR1 SGHTA, CDR2 FQGNSA. The CDR3 runs to 14 residues. CDR3 bases: TGTGCCAGCAGCGCCGGACTAGCTTACAATGAGCAGTTCTTC. Its protein is CASSAGLAYNEQFF.

The V call is TRBV19, the J call TRBJ1-2; 12 bases are shared with TRBD1. The V gene end was trimmed by 5 bases and the J gene end by 4 bases; junction bases not matched to a gene: 5. The CDR3 covers 15 residues. Germline V gene sequence: CDR1 LNHDA, CDR2 SQIVND (reference sequence). DNA of the CDR3: TGTGCCAGTAGTCCGCCGGGACAGGGGGCCTATGGCTACACCTTC. This sequence encodes CASSPPGQGAYGYTF.

The chain couples TRBV18 to TRBJ2-7, with 12 bases fitting TRBD1. Germline values: CDR1 KGHSH, CDR2 LQKENI. The V gene end was trimmed by 4 bases and the J gene end by 6 bases; junction bases not matched to a gene: 13. This CDR3 region has 17 residues. For the CDR3, the DNA is TGTGCCAGCTCACTTTTCCCGGGACAGGGGGCGTCGGCCGAGCAGTACTTC. Translation: CASSLFPGQGASAEQYF.

This clone came up once. This sequence joins TRBV7-2 and TRBJ2-3; no clear D gene. Deletions cut 5 bases from V and 6 bases from J, with 12 bases between. This CDR3 comprises 13 residues. The germline gives CDR1 SGHTA, CDR2 FQGNSA. The CDR3 DNA is TGTGCCAGCAGCCGCAGGTGGGCGGATACGCAGTATTTT. Encoded protein: CASSRRWADTQYF. The variable domain in full, completed from reference TRBV7-2 and TRBJ2-3, reads GAGVSQSPSNKVTEKGKDVELRCDPISGHTALYWYRQSLGQGLEFLIYFQGNSAPDKSGLPSDRFSAERTGGSVSTLTIQRTQQEDSAVYLCASSRRWADTQYFGPGTRLTVL.

The rearrangement joins TRBV6-5 to TRBJ1-4, with a possible D match to TRBD1 (5 bases). V lost 5 bases, J lost 4 bases, and 14 bases lay in between. The CDR3 sequence is 15 residues long. Germline loops: CDR1 MNHEY, CDR2 SVGAGI. The DNA of the CDR3 is TGTGCCAGCAGTACCGGGACTGCTGTTAATGAAAAACTGTTTTTT. Amino acids: CASSTGTAVNEKLFF.

The V gene is TRBV14, the J gene TRBJ2-1, with D possibly matching TRBD1 (6 bases). V lost 4 bases to trimming and J lost 2 bases, with 12 bases between them. CDR3 size: 15 residues. CDR1 and CDR2 from the germline V gene are SGHDN and FVKESK. CDR3 region: CASSLGYRAYNEQFF. DNA for the CDR3: TGTGCCAGCAGCCTAGGGTACAGGGCCTACAATGAGCAGTTCTTC.

The rearrangement uses TRBV6-6 and TRBJ1-1; no definite D call. This CDR3 region has 13 residues. Germline assignment: CDR1 MNHNY and CDR2 SVGAGI (reference sequence). V was pared by 2 bases and J by 1 base, with 5 bases between. The CDR3 DNA sequence: TGTGCCAGCAGTTACAACAGGAACACTGAAGCTTTCTTT. This sequence encodes CASSYNRNTEAFF.

The gene calls are TRBV3-1 (or the pseudogene TRBV3-2) and TRBJ1-6, with D tentatively TRBD1 (5 bases). The CDR3 contains 13 residues. From germline, CDR1 is LGHDT and CDR2 YNNKEL (reference sequence). V shed 4 bases and J shed 7 bases, with 8 bases lying between them. The CDR3 region is CASSPRQNSPLHF. The CDR3 region has the DNA TGTGCCAGCAGCCCTCGACAGAATTCACCCCTCCACTTT.

The gene calls are TRBV6-2 or TRBV6-3 and TRBJ2-5; 9 bases map to TRBD1. The germline CDR1 and CDR2 sequences are MNHEY and SVGEGT. V was clipped by 6 bases and J by 5 bases; unmatched bases: 22. The CDR3 length is 19 residues. Here the CDR3 reads CASSLGLPGQGRHRETQYF. CDR3 nucleotides: TGTGCCAGCAGCCTTGGCCTTCCGGGACAGGGCAGACACAGGGAGACCCAGTACTTC.